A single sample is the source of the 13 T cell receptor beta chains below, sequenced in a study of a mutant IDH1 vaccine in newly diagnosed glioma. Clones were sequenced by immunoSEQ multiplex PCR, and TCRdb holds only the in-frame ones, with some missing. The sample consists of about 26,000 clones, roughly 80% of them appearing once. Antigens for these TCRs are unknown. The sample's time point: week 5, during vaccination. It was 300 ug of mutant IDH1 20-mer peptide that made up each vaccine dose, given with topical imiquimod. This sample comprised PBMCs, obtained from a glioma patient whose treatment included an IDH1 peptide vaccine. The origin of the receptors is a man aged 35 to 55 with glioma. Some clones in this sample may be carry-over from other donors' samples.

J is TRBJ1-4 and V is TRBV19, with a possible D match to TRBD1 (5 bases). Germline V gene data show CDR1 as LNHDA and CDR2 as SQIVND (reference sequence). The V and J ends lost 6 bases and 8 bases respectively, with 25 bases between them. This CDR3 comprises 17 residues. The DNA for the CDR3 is TGTGCCAGTAGCCCGACAGAGCGGGGGAGCGGAGGCGAAAAACTGTTTTTT. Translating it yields CASSPTERGSGGEKLFF.

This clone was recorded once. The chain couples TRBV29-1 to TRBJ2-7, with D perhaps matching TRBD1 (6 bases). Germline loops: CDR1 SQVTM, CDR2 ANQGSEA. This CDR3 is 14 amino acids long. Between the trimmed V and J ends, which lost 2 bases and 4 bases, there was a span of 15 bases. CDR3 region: CSVERGRGGYEQYF. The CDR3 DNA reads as TGCAGCGTTGAAAGGGGCAGGGGCGGTTACGAGCAGTACTTC.

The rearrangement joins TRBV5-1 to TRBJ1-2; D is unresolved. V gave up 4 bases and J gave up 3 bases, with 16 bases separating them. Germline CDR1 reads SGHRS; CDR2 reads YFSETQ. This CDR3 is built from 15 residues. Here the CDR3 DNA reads TGCGCCAGCAGCCTCTATCCCAGCGTGGACTATGGCTACACCTTC. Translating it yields CASSLYPSVDYGYTF.

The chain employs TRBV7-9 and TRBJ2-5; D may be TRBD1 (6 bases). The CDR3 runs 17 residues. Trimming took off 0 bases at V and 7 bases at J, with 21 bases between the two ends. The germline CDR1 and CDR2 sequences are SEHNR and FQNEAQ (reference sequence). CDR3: CASSLALTGVTIGTQYF. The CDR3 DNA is TGTGCCAGCAGCTTAGCCCTGACAGGAGTCACCATCGGGACCCAGTACTTC.

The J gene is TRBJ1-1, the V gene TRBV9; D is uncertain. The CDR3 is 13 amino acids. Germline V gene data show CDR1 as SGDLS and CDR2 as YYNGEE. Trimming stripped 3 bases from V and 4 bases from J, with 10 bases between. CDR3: CASSGVFGTEAFF. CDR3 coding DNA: TGTGCCAGCAGCGGAGTATTTGGCACTGAAGCTTTCTTT.

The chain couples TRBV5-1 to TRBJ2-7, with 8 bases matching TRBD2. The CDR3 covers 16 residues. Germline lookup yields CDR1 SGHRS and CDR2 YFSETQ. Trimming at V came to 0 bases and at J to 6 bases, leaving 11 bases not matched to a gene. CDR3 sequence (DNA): TGCGCCAGCAGCTTGGGGGCGCGAGGCGGGGGGTCCGAGCAGTACTTC. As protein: CASSLGARGGGSEQYF.

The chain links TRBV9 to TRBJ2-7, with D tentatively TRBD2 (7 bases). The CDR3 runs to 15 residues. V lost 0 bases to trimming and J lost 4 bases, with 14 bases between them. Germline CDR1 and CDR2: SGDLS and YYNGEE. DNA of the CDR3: TGTGCCAGCAGCGTAGACCCGGGGGGCCGATACGAGCAGTACTTC. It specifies CASSVDPGGRYEQYF. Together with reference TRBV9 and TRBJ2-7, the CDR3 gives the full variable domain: DSGVTQTPKHLITATGQRVTLRCSPRSGDLSVYWYQQSLDQGLQFLIQYYNGEERAKGNILERFSAQQFPDLHSELNLSSLELGDSALYFCASSVDPGGRYEQYFGPGTRLTVT.

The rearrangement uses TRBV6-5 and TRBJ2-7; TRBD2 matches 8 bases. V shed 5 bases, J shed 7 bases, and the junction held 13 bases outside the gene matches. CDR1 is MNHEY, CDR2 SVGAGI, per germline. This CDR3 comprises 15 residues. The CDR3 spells CASSPFAGGLEEQYF. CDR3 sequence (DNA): TGTGCCAGCAGTCCCTTCGCGGGGGGCTTGGAGGAGCAGTACTTC.

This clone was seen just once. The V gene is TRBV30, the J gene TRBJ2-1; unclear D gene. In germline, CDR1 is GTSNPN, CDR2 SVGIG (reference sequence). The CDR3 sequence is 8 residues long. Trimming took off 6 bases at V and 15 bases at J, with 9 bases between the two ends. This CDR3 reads CACSLGFF. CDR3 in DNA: TGTGCCTGTTCTCTGGGGTTCTTC.

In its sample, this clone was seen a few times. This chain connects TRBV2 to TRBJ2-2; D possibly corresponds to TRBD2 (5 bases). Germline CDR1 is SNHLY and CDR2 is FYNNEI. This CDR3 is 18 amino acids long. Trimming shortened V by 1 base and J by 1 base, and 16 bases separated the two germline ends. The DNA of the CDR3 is TGTGCCAGCAGTGAAGGCCCCCGGGGATGGGTGAACACCGGGGAGCTGTTTTTT. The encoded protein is CASSEGPRGWVNTGELFF.

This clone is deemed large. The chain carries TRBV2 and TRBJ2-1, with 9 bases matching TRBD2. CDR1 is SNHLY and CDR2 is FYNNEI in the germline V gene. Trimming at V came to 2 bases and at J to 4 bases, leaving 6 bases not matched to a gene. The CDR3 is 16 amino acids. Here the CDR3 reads CASSESAGGWYNEQFF. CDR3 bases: TGTGCCAGCAGTGAATCGGCGGGGGGGTGGTACAATGAGCAGTTCTTC.

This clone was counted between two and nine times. The CDR3, as DNA: TGTGCCAGCAGTTACTTTCTTCCGGAGGGACCCCTCCACTTT. This gives the protein CASSYFLPEGPLHF. The chain uses TRBV6-5 and TRBJ1-6; D unclear. This CDR3 spans 14 amino acids. The V end was cut by 1 base, the J end by 12 bases, with 13 bases between. Germline V gene lookup returns CDR1 MNHEY and CDR2 SVGAGI.

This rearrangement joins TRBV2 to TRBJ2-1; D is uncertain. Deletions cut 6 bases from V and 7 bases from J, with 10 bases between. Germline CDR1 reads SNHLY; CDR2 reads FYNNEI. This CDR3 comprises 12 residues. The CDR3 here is CASSLDLNEQFF. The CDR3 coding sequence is TGTGCCAGCAGCCTGGATCTTAATGAGCAGTTCTTC.